These 31 T cell receptor beta chains were all obtained from the same sample, sequenced in a study of cytotoxic CD8 clonotypes in ibrutinib-treated CLL. Assay: immunoSEQ multiplex PCR; the TCRdb copy retains only in-frame clones and omits some. The sample holds under 300,000 clones, 76% seen once. Sequenced here: PBMCs, sampled at disease progression, from a patient treated with ibrutinib. All receptors derive from a human donor with chronic lymphocytic leukemia.

The CDR3 reads CASSYSGLSYGYTF. CDR3 DNA: TGTGCCAGCAGTTACTCGGGACTCAGCTATGGCTACACCTTC. The chain recombines TRBV6-5 with TRBJ1-2; possibly TRBD1 for D (5 bases). The CDR3 consists of 14 residues. Germline V gene lookup returns CDR1 MNHEY and CDR2 SVGAGI. Trimming cost V 0 bases and J 4 bases, with 9 bases left between them.

The V gene is TRBV27, the J gene TRBJ2-7; 10 nucleotides match TRBD2. The CDR3 spans 15 residues. Losses at the gene ends were 3 bases for V and 2 bases for J; bases not matched to a gene: 4. Germline V gene lookup returns CDR1 MNHEY and CDR2 SMNVEV (reference sequence). CDR3 sequence: CASSLRAGGAYEQYF. In nucleotides, the CDR3 is TGTGCCAGCAGTTTGAGAGCGGGAGGGGCCTACGAGCAGTACTTC.

The CDR3 reads CASSYGASGGNEQFF. In DNA form, the CDR3 reads TGTGCCAGCAGTTACGGAGCTAGCGGGGGAAATGAGCAGTTCTTC. This sequence joins TRBV6-5 and TRBJ2-1, with 10 positions matching TRBD2. The CDR3 loop spans 15 amino acids. Germline-derived CDR1 and CDR2 are MNHEY and SVGAGI. V shed 2 bases, J shed 7 bases, and the junction held 5 bases outside the gene matches.

This rearrangement joins TRBV29-1 to TRBJ1-1, with 9 nucleotides matching TRBD1. This CDR3 is 12 amino acids long. In germline, CDR1 is SQVTM, CDR2 ANQGSEA. V trimming: 3 bases; J trimming: 4 bases; junction bases outside the gene matches: 0. The CDR3 protein is CSVETGGTEAFF. CDR3 in DNA: TGCAGCGTTGAGACAGGGGGCACTGAAGCTTTCTTT.

The CDR3: CASSPPTGLHEQYF. In DNA, the CDR3 is TGTGCCAGCAGTCCCCCGACAGGTTTGCACGAGCAGTACTTC. The chain combines TRBV28 with TRBJ2-7; possible D gene TRBD1, 6 bases. Between the trimmed V and J ends, which lost 5 bases and 5 bases, there was a span of 16 bases. The CDR3 runs 14 residues. CDR1 and CDR2 from the germline V gene are MDHEN and SYDVKM.

This chain uses TRBV5-1 with TRBJ1-2; 7 positions match TRBD1. V gave up 3 bases and J gave up 0 bases; unmatched junction bases: 2. Looked up from germline, CDR1 is SGHRS and CDR2 is YFSETQ. The CDR3 spans 14 residues. CDR3 in amino acids: CASSSGTANYGYTF. The CDR3 nucleotides are TGCGCCAGCAGCTCCGGGACAGCTAACTATGGCTACACCTTC.

The genes are TRBV9 and TRBJ2-7, with TRBD1 matching over 7 bases. The V segment lost 4 bases and the J segment 3 bases; nucleotides outside the gene matches: 16. This CDR3 is built from 17 residues. Germline assignment: CDR1 SGDLS and CDR2 YYNGEE. The CDR3 here is CASSPGTELRGYYEQYF. The CDR3 nucleotides read TGTGCCAGCAGCCCTGGGACAGAATTAAGGGGTTACTACGAGCAGTACTTC.

Comment on this clone: At the DNA level, this CDR3 is encoded by other sequences in the same sample as well. The chain has TRBV6-5 and TRBJ2-7; D tentatively fits TRBD1 or TRBD2 (5 bases each). V was pared by 2 bases and J by 2 bases, with 7 bases between. CDR3 length: 13 amino acids. From germline, CDR1 is MNHEY and CDR2 SVGAGI. This CDR3 is CASSYGGPYEQYF. The CDR3 DNA reads as TGTGCCAGCAGTTACGGGGGTCCCTACGAGCAGTACTTC.

The chain couples TRBV2 to TRBJ2-5, with D possibly TRBD2 on 5 matching bases. V shed 2 bases and J shed 13 bases, with 17 bases lying between them. The CDR3 sequence is 13 residues long. Germline CDR1 is SNHLY and CDR2 is FYNNEI. For the CDR3, the DNA is TGTGCCAGCAGTGAACGGAGACTACAGTTCCGGTACTTC. Translated, it gives CASSERRLQFRYF.

CDR3 nucleotides: TGTGCCAGCCAGGGCGAGCAGTACTTC. Translated: CASQGEQYF. The V and J genes are TRBV28 and TRBJ2-7; D perhaps matches TRBD1 (5 bases). This CDR3 is built from 9 residues. The ends were cut back, 8 bases at V and 6 bases at J, with 5 bases in the middle. Germline V lookup: CDR1 MDHEN, CDR2 SYDVKM. Looking up the rest from reference TRBV28 and TRBJ2-7 gives the full variable domain: DVKVTQSSRYLVKRTGEKVFLECVQDMDHENMFWYRQDPGLGLRLIYFSYDVKMKEKGDIPEGYSVSREKKERFSLILESASTNQTSMYLCASQGEQYFGPGTRLTVT.

V gene TRBV28 combines with J gene TRBJ2-1, with TRBD2 identical over 11 bases. After removal of 6 bases from V and 3 bases from J, the junction contained 4 bases not matched to a gene. The germline V gene encodes CDR1 MDHEN and CDR2 SYDVKM. The CDR3 spans 15 residues. The DNA of the CDR3 is TGTGCCAGCAGACGGACTAGCGGGTTCTACAATGAGCAGTTCTTC. It codes for CASRRTSGFYNEQFF.

The chain couples TRBV7-9 to TRBJ1-5, with D unresolved. V lost 5 bases, J lost 6 bases, and 17 bases lay in between. This CDR3 contains 15 residues. Germline V CDR1 and CDR2: SEHNR, FQNEAQ (reference sequence). CDR3 sequence reads: CASSGGMIIRQPQHF. CDR3 nucleotide sequence: TGTGCCAGCAGCGGAGGCATGATCATACGTCAGCCCCAGCATTTT.

The chain is built from TRBV10-3 and TRBJ1-1; D not certain. The V gene lost 3 bases and the J gene lost 1 base, with 12 bases spanning the gap. The V gene's germline CDR1 is ENHRY and CDR2 SYGVKD. The CDR3 spans 15 residues. The CDR3 region has the DNA TGTGCCATCAGTGATTGGTGGACCCAGAACACTGAAGCTTTCTTT. This translates into CAISDWWTQNTEAFF.

The genes are TRBV7-9 and TRBJ1-2; D uncertain. Germline CDR1 and CDR2: SEHNR and FQNEAQ (reference sequence). CDR3 length: 14 residues. V lost 5 bases to trimming and J lost 1 base, with 11 bases between them. In DNA form, the CDR3 reads TGTGCCAGCAGCCCGGACCCGAATAACTATGGCTACACCTTC. It is translated as CASSPDPNNYGYTF.

A single count supports this clone. The chain couples TRBV2 to TRBJ1-2; 9 bases match TRBD1. Per the germline V gene, CDR1 is SNHLY and CDR2 is FYNNEI. The CDR3 is 16 amino acids. Trimming cost V 10 bases and J 1 base; bases outside gene matches: 13. This CDR3 reads CAIFRDRDLFNYGYTF. The CDR3 DNA reads TGTGCCATCTTCCGGGACAGGGACTTATTTAACTATGGCTACACCTTC. The full variable domain, its missing parts supplied by reference TRBV2 and TRBJ1-2, is EPEVTQTPSHQVTQMGQEVILRCVPISNHLYFYWYRQILGQKVEFLVSFYNNEISEKSEIFDDQFSVERPDGSNFTLKIRSTKLEDSAMYFCAIFRDRDLFNYGYTFGSGTRLTVV.

The rearrangement joins TRBV14 to TRBJ2-5, with D possibly matching TRBD2 (6 bases). From germline, CDR1 is SGHDN and CDR2 FVKESK. V lost 3 bases, J lost 0 bases, and 14 bases lay in between. This CDR3 spans 16 amino acids. CDR3 amino acids: CASSHPGSRYQETQYF. The DNA for the CDR3 is TGTGCCAGCAGCCACCCCGGGAGCAGGTACCAAGAGACCCAGTACTTC.

The chain links TRBV2 to TRBJ2-7; 9 nucleotides align to TRBD1. Germline CDR1 is SNHLY and CDR2 is FYNNEI. This CDR3 contains 13 residues. Trimming took 5 bases from V and 4 from J; bases not matched to a gene: 3. Here the CDR3 reads CASSWDRAYEQYF. CDR3 DNA sequence: TGTGCCAGCAGTTGGGACAGGGCTTACGAGCAGTACTTC. Looking up the rest from reference TRBV2 and TRBJ2-7 gives the full variable domain: EPEVTQTPSHQVTQMGQEVILRCVPISNHLYFYWYRQILGQKVEFLVSFYNNEISEKSEIFDDQFSVERPDGSNFTLKIRSTKLEDSAMYFCASSWDRAYEQYFGPGTRLTVT.

The J gene is TRBJ2-7, the V gene TRBV25-1; the D gene is possibly TRBD1 (6 bases). The length of the CDR3 is 16 residues. Trimming stripped 5 bases from V and 2 bases from J, with 19 bases between. Per germline, CDR1 MGHDK and CDR2 SYGVNS. CDR3 DNA sequence: TGTGCCAGCAGTTCCTTCCCCGGGACAACTACCTACGAGCAGTACTTC. It yields the protein CASSSFPGTTTYEQYF.

The chain has TRBV7-3 and TRBJ2-1, with TRBD1 identical over 7 bases. J lost 8 bases, V lost 5 bases, and 6 bases had no gene match. The CDR3 contains 13 residues. CDR1 is SGHTA and CDR2 is FQGTGA in the germline V gene. CDR3 sequence (DNA): TGTGCCAGCAGCGCCCTGACAGGGTATGAGCAGTTCTTC. Translation: CASSALTGYEQFF.

The chain employs TRBV5-1 and TRBJ2-5; weak D call: TRBD2 (5 bases). The V gene's germline CDR1 is SGHRS and CDR2 YFSETQ. Deletions cut 2 bases from V and 2 bases from J, with 13 bases between. The CDR3 runs to 15 residues. CDR3 residues: CASSLLSGVQETQYF. In DNA form, the CDR3 reads TGCGCCAGCAGCTTACTATCCGGGGTACAAGAGACCCAGTACTTC.

The J gene is TRBJ2-3, the V gene TRBV5-6; D ambiguous. Germline CDR1 and CDR2: SGHDT and YYEEEE. This CDR3 contains 15 residues. V was pared by 0 bases and J by 4 bases, with 12 bases between. CDR3 region: CASSLVPTGSDTQYF. The CDR3 DNA sequence: TGTGCCAGCAGCTTGGTCCCGACTGGATCAGATACGCAGTATTTT. The full variable domain, with the rest looked up from reference TRBV5-6 and TRBJ2-3, is DAGVTQSPTHLIKTRGQQVTLRCSPKSGHDTVSWYQQALGQGPQFIFQYYEEEERQRGNFPDRFSGHQFPNYSSELNVNALLLGDSALYLCASSLVPTGSDTQYFGPGTRLTVL.

This chain connects TRBV11-3 to TRBJ2-7; TRBD1 might be the D (5 bases). The CDR3 covers 12 residues. V was cut by 6 bases and J by 4 bases, with 10 bases left in between. Germline CDR1 reads SGHNT; CDR2 reads YENEEA. CDR3 region: CASRAGQYEQYF. For the CDR3, the DNA is TGTGCCAGCAGGGCCGGACAATACGAGCAGTACTTC.

The CDR3 DNA reads as TGCGCCAGCAGCCAAGATCTTATTGGGGGGGTCGGGGGCACAGATACGCAGTATTTT. This gives the protein CASSQDLIGGVGGTDTQYF. J is TRBJ2-3 and V is TRBV4-3; 7 bases agree with TRBD2. V lost 0 bases to trimming and J lost 1 base; unmatched junction nucleotides: 13. The germline gives CDR1 LGHNA, CDR2 YSLEER. The CDR3 length is 19 residues.

The chain couples TRBV4-1 to TRBJ2-7; D perhaps matches TRBD2 (6 bases). CDR3 length: 16 amino acids. V dropped 0 bases and J dropped 0 bases, with 12 bases sitting between them. Germline V gene data show CDR1 as MGHRA and CDR2 as YSYEKL. The CDR3 DNA reads as TGCGCCAGCAGCCAAGAGGAAGGACTAAGCTCCTACGAGCAGTACTTC. This codes for CASSQEEGLSSYEQYF.

The chain couples TRBV7-9 to TRBJ1-1, with D unclear. The V and J ends lost 6 bases and 1 base respectively, with 6 bases between them. This CDR3 spans 12 amino acids. Germline V CDR1 and CDR2: SEHNR, FQNEAQ (reference sequence). The CDR3 here is CASRPRNTEAFF. In nucleotides, the CDR3 is TGTGCCAGCAGGCCACGGAACACTGAAGCTTTCTTT.

The J gene is TRBJ1-1, the V gene TRBV2; TRBD1 matches 12 bases. This CDR3 is built from 17 residues. Trimming cost V 4 bases and J 3 bases; bases outside gene matches: 9. Germline V lookup: CDR1 SNHLY, CDR2 FYNNEI. As DNA, the CDR3 is TGTGCCAGCAGTGGAACCGGGACAGGGGGCTTCGACACTGAAGCTTTCTTT. The encoded protein is CASSGTGTGGFDTEAFF.

The chain uses TRBV6-4 and TRBJ2-1; 13 bases are a match to TRBD2. Losses at the gene ends were 6 bases for V and 5 bases for J; bases not matched to a gene: 13. Germline V gives CDR1 MRHNA, CDR2 SNTAGT. CDR3 length: 18 residues. The DNA for the CDR3 is TGTGCCAGCAGCAAACTAGCGGGAGGGGCCTTTCTTCACAATGAGCAGTTCTTC. Translating it yields CASSKLAGGAFLHNEQFF.

The rearrangement joins TRBV9 to TRBJ2-1; D is perhaps TRBD1 (6 bases). The CDR3 has 15 amino acids. CDR1 SGDLS and CDR2 YYNGEE come from the germline V gene. V dropped 4 bases and J dropped 4 bases, with 15 bases sitting between them. The CDR3, as DNA: TGTGCCAGCAGCCCAGGGGCAGGTACTTACAATGAGCAGTTCTTC. Residues: CASSPGAGTYNEQFF.

This clone was counted a few times. This chain joins TRBV5-4 and TRBJ2-5, with D maybe TRBD2 (5 bases). V lost 1 base and J 5 bases, leaving 9 bases between the germline ends. Germline CDR1 is SGHNT and CDR2 is YYREEE (reference sequence). The CDR3 contains 13 residues. Here the CDR3 reads CASSLRREETQYF. The CDR3 DNA is TGTGCCAGCAGCTTGCGAAGGGAGGAGACCCAGTACTTC.

The rearrangement joins TRBV2 to TRBJ2-5; maybe TRBD1 (6 bases). The V and J ends lost 9 bases and 2 bases respectively, with 16 bases between them. The CDR3 loop spans 14 amino acids. Germline values: CDR1 SNHLY, CDR2 FYNNEI. CDR3 protein: CASQTGSGQETQYF. CDR3 nucleotides: TGTGCCAGTCAAACAGGGAGCGGTCAAGAGACCCAGTACTTC. Together with reference TRBV2 and TRBJ2-5, the CDR3 gives the full variable domain: EPEVTQTPSHQVTQMGQEVILRCVPISNHLYFYWYRQILGQKVEFLVSFYNNEISEKSEIFDDQFSVERPDGSNFTLKIRSTKLEDSAMYFCASQTGSGQETQYFGPGTRLLVL.

A few counts support this clone. The chain recombines TRBV10-3 with TRBJ2-2; the match to TRBD1 covers 8 bases. The CDR3 has 14 residues. The ends lost 6 bases at V and 1 base at J; junction bases unmatched: 1. Germline loops: CDR1 ENHRY, CDR2 SYGVKD. CDR3 sequence: CAIRGTGNTGELFF. The CDR3 DNA follows: TGTGCCATCAGGGGGACAGGGAACACCGGGGAGCTGTTTTTT.